This T cell receptor (beta chain) was retrieved from a study of human T cells and chemical hapten exposure. Overall study context: Donors were sensitized with 2% DPC on the upper inner arm. Patients, a majority of them female, were diagnosed with alopecia areata, totalis or universalis. The scalp of each patient received a weekly diphenylcyclopropenone dose for the full approximately 25-week study.

The time point: patch test 2, 6 weeks after DPC sensitization. The sample's treatment: therapeutic diphenylcyclopropenone sensitization with weekly scalp DPC. In every case, blood was obtained before the patch test was applied. The ends were cut back, 1 base at V and 5 bases at J, with 9 bases in the middle. The germline V gene has CDR1 DFQATT and CDR2 SNEGSKA (reference sequence). The length of the CDR3 is 12 residues. TCRdb analysed the RACE reads with MiXCR anew, one entry per CDR3 protein. This sample has 73,000 or so distinct CDR3 sequences, with about 9% found just once. The sample was whole blood, taken in connection with sensitization to the hapten diphenylcyclopropenone (DPC). This sequence joins TRBV20-1 and TRBJ2-7; no clear D gene. The clonotype originates from a woman aged 45-65 years with alopecia areata. Some clones in this sample may be carry-over from other donors' samples. The DNA of the CDR3 is TGCAGTGCTAGAGGCTTTGCGAACGAGCAGTACTTC. Translation gives CSARGFANEQYF.